Presented here are 22 T cell receptor beta chains from one specimen sequenced in a study of shared clonotypes between healthy human individuals. Only in-frame clones appear in the TCRdb table, and some are missing; sequencing was by immunoSEQ multiplex PCR. This table holds under 2,500,000 clones, about 94% found once. Sequencing was performed on naive CD4+ T cells sorted from blood. Regarding subset: CD45RA+ positively selected. The receptors were gathered from a man younger than 30 in good health.

About this clone: Additional DNA sequences in this sample encode the identical CDR3. This chain links TRBV5-4 with TRBJ2-7, with D perhaps given as TRBD1 or TRBD2 (5 bases each). Deletions cut 4 bases from V and 0 bases from J, with 8 bases between. CDR3 length equals 13 residues. Germline V gene sequence: CDR1 SGHNT, CDR2 YYREEE (reference sequence). This CDR3 is CASSRDGSYEQYF. The CDR3 coding sequence is TGTGCCAGCAGCCGGGACGGCTCCTACGAGCAGTACTTC. The complete variable domain, with remaining parts taken from reference TRBV5-4 and TRBJ2-7, reads ETGVTQSPTHLIKTRGQQVTLRCSSQSGHNTVSWYQQALGQGPQFIFQYYREEENGRGNFPPRFSGLQFPNYSSELNVNALELDDSALYLCASSRDGSYEQYFGPGTRLTVT.

The chain combines TRBV29-1 with TRBJ2-5; TRBD2 matches 11 bases. This CDR3 is 16 amino acids long. V lost 4 bases and J lost 3; bases outside the gene matches: 10. The V gene's germline CDR1 is SQVTM and CDR2 ANQGSEA. The chain's CDR3 is CSVGMRLAGSKETQYF. CDR3 DNA sequence: TGCAGCGTTGGGATGAGACTAGCGGGATCTAAAGAGACCCAGTACTTC.

This chain connects TRBV25-1 to TRBJ1-1, with D maybe TRBD1 (5 bases). The CDR3 sequence is 16 residues long. V lost 1 base and J 4 bases, leaving 16 bases between the germline ends. Germline CDR1 and CDR2: MGHDK and SYGVNS. CDR3 residues: CASSEFEGRQGTEAFF. The CDR3 DNA reads TGTGCCAGCAGTGAATTTGAGGGGCGCCAGGGCACTGAAGCTTTCTTT.

This chain uses TRBV6-5 with TRBJ2-2; D assignment may be TRBD1 or TRBD2 (5 bases each). The V end was cut by 8 bases, the J end by 8 bases, with 15 bases between. The CDR3 has 13 residues. Germline V gene data show CDR1 as MNHEY and CDR2 as SVGAGI. CDR3 protein: CASEGRKGGELFF. DNA for the CDR3: TGTGCCAGCGAGGGGCGGAAAGGTGGGGAGCTGTTTTTT.

This chain joins TRBV10-3 and TRBJ2-2; 12 nucleotides align to TRBD2. Germline V CDR1 and CDR2: ENHRY, SYGVKD. With 9 bases clipped from V and 5 bases from J, the junction kept 1 base outside the gene matches. The CDR3 runs 13 residues. CDR3 sequence (DNA): TGTGCCATTCTAGCGGGAGGGACCGGGGAGCTGTTTTTT. Translating gives CAILAGGTGELFF.

This clone was found once. The chain recombines TRBV5-1 with TRBJ1-4; 9 nucleotides agree with TRBD1. This CDR3 has 15 residues. Germline values: CDR1 SGHRS, CDR2 YFSETQ. V lost 4 bases and J lost 4; bases outside the gene matches: 5. CDR3 region: CASSPGQGVNEKLFF. Written as DNA, the CDR3 is TGCGCCAGCAGCCCGGGACAGGGAGTTAATGAAAAACTGTTTTTT.

As regards this clone: In the same sample, other DNA sequences code for this CDR3. The chain carries TRBV7-9 and TRBJ2-2; D remains ambiguous. The germline CDR1 and CDR2 sequences are SEHNR and FQNEAQ (reference sequence). The CDR3 is made up of 14 amino acids. V was clipped by 3 bases and J by 1 base, with 6 bases between them. As DNA, the CDR3 is TGTGCCAGCAGCTTGGATTGGAACACCGGGGAGCTGTTTTTT. It translates to CASSLDWNTGELFF.

The J gene is TRBJ1-2, the V gene TRBV5-6; no firm D call. Germline V gives CDR1 SGHDT, CDR2 YYEEEE. The CDR3 covers 12 residues. Trimming took 7 bases from V and 7 from J, leaving 14 bases between them. CDR3: CASGWGGSGYTF. CDR3 DNA sequence: TGTGCCAGCGGATGGGGTGGTTCTGGCTACACCTTC.

The CDR3 nucleotides read TGTGCCAGCAGCTTAGTTGCTAGCGGGAGGGCCCGGGAGCAGTACTTC. It yields the protein CASSLVASGRAREQYF. J is TRBJ2-7 and V is TRBV7-2, with 12 bases matching TRBD2. V lost 1 base and J lost 7; bases outside the gene matches: 8. CDR3 length equals 16 residues. Germline CDR1 is SGHTA and CDR2 is FQGNSA.

This clone was recorded a few times. Other nucleotide sequences from this sample produce the same CDR3. The CDR3 DNA follows: TGTGCCAGCAGGACAGGGAACAATCAGCCCCAGCATTTT. This sequence encodes CASRTGNNQPQHF. V is TRBV2 and J is TRBJ1-5; 7 bases map to TRBD1. The length of the CDR3 is 13 residues. CDR1 SNHLY and CDR2 FYNNEI come from the germline V gene. With 6 bases clipped from V and 3 bases from J, the junction kept 2 bases outside the gene matches.

The chain employs TRBV7-2 and TRBJ2-1, with TRBD1 matching over 9 bases. The CDR3 length is 16 residues. Per germline, CDR1 SGHTA and CDR2 FQGNSA. With 5 bases clipped from V and 5 bases from J, the junction kept 10 bases outside the gene matches. The CDR3 loop reads CASSPRDRVVHNEQFF. The DNA of the CDR3 is TGTGCCAGCAGCCCCCGGGACAGGGTGGTGCACAATGAGCAGTTCTTC.

V usage is TRBV27 and J usage is TRBJ1-6; 7 bases line up with TRBD1. This CDR3 contains 15 residues. V trimming: 7 bases; J trimming: 6 bases; junction bases outside the gene matches: 9. The germline CDR1 and CDR2 sequences are MNHEY and SMNVEV (reference sequence). This CDR3 is CASTFRQGVNSPLHF. In DNA, the CDR3 is TGTGCCAGCACCTTTAGACAGGGTGTTAATTCACCCCTCCACTTT.

The chain is built from TRBV5-1 and TRBJ2-1, with 10 positions matching TRBD2. V gave up 0 bases and J gave up 8 bases; unmatched junction bases: 5. There are 15 residues in the CDR3. Germline loops: CDR1 SGHRS, CDR2 YFSETQ. The DNA for the CDR3 is TGCGCCAGCAGCTTGGAAACTAGCGGGAACGATGAGCAGTTCTTC. It encodes CASSLETSGNDEQFF.

V usage is TRBV7-9 and J usage is TRBJ2-1; 8 bases align to TRBD2. V was pared by 3 bases and J by 3 bases, with 13 bases of the junction left unmatched. CDR1 is SEHNR, CDR2 FQNEAQ, per germline (reference sequence). The CDR3 is made up of 18 amino acids. CDR3 in amino acids: CASSFYRPGTRRYNEQFF. CDR3 nucleotides: TGTGCCAGCAGCTTCTATCGCCCCGGGACTAGACGCTACAATGAGCAGTTCTTC.

The chain has TRBV11-3 and TRBJ2-3; 10 bases are shared with TRBD1. CDR1 SGHNT and CDR2 YENEEA come from the germline V gene. V shed 3 bases, J shed 2 bases, and the junction held 5 bases outside the gene matches. CDR3 length: 16 amino acids. CDR3 sequence: CASSLGDRGFTDTQYF. In DNA, the CDR3 is TGTGCCAGCAGCTTGGGGGACAGGGGTTTCACAGATACGCAGTATTTT.

The chain carries TRBV10-3 and TRBJ2-5; 16 positions match TRBD2. The V and J ends lost 5 bases and 5 bases, in that order; junction bases with no gene match: 8. The CDR3 runs 17 residues. Germline CDR1 is ENHRY and CDR2 is SYGVKD. The CDR3 reads CAISSGLAGGPGETQYF. In DNA, the CDR3 is TGTGCCATCAGTTCGGGACTAGCGGGAGGGCCGGGGGAGACCCAGTACTTC.

This clone appeared once. The CDR3, as DNA: TGTGCCAGCAGCTCAACTAGCGGCCTCACAGATACGCAGTATTTT. The encoded protein is CASSSTSGLTDTQYF. V usage is TRBV7-2 and J usage is TRBJ2-3; 8 positions agree with TRBD2. CDR1 and CDR2 from the germline V gene are SGHTA and FQGNSA. The CDR3 runs to 15 residues. After removal of 4 bases from V and 2 bases from J, the junction contained 5 bases not matched to a gene.

V usage is TRBV6-5 and J usage is TRBJ1-1, with 9 bases fitting TRBD1. CDR1 is MNHEY, CDR2 SVGAGI, per germline. The ends lost 7 bases at V and 0 bases at J; junction bases unmatched: 6. The CDR3 loop spans 15 amino acids. The CDR3 here is CASKDRGTMNTEAFF. The DNA for the CDR3 is TGTGCCAGCAAAGACAGGGGGACCATGAACACTGAAGCTTTCTTT.

V usage is TRBV28 and J usage is TRBJ2-2; D might be TRBD1 (6 bases). Trimming stripped 5 bases from V and 1 base from J, with 8 bases between. Germline V gene data show CDR1 as MDHEN and CDR2 as SYDVKM. The CDR3 runs to 14 residues. CDR3 sequence (DNA): TGTGCCAGCAGTCCGGACAGGAACACCGGGGAGCTGTTTTTT. Its protein is CASSPDRNTGELFF.

This clone was recorded only once. CDR3 loop: CASSLENPEQYF. The CDR3 DNA is TGTGCCAGCAGCTTAGAGAATCCCGAGCAGTACTTC. The gene calls are TRBV7-9 and TRBJ2-7, with no clear D. The germline gives CDR1 SEHNR, CDR2 FQNEAQ (reference sequence). This CDR3 has 12 residues. Trimming stripped 1 base from V and 6 bases from J, with 7 bases between. Based on the CDR3 plus reference TRBV7-9 and TRBJ2-7, the full variable domain is DTGVSQNPRHKITKRGQNVTFRCDPISEHNRLYWYRQTLGQGPEFLTYFQNEAQLEKSRLLSDRFSAERPKGSFSTLEIQRTEQGDSAMYLCASSLENPEQYFGPGTRLTVT.

The genes are TRBV7-3 and TRBJ2-7; TRBD2 agrees at 11 bases. The CDR3 has 16 amino acids. V lost 0 bases and J lost 3; bases outside the gene matches: 4. Germline CDR1 reads SGHTA; CDR2 reads FQGTGA. The CDR3 DNA follows: TGTGCCAGCAGCTTAACGGGGGGACTAGCGGACTACGAGCAGTACTTC. Amino acids: CASSLTGGLADYEQYF.

The DNA of the CDR3 is TGCGCCAGCAACCCTGGGACAGAAGAAACCTACGAGCAGTACTTC. Protein sequence: CASNPGTEETYEQYF. The V call is TRBV5-1, the J call TRBJ2-7; 7 bases align to TRBD1. CDR3 length: 15 amino acids. J lost 2 bases, V lost 6 bases, and 11 bases had no gene match. The germline gives CDR1 SGHRS, CDR2 YFSETQ.